Listed below are T cell receptor beta chains from one sample, sequenced in a study of blood T cells in healthy people across ages. Using its own MiXCR run on the 5' RACE reads, TCRdb lists one record per CDR3 protein. In the table there are approximately 700,000 distinct CDR3 sequences, about 30% of which are singletons. The sample comprised blood. All receptors come from a woman of 80 years or more in good health. Both conserved end residues are part of each CDR3. D genes are given only for firm matches. Some rows have no size entry. The others give once, few or many, or a class for an expanded clone.

J,D,V,size,length,DNA,CDR3
TRBJ2-1,TRBD2,TRBV5-1,-,16,TGCGCCAGCAGCTGGGAGTTCGCGGGGGGGAACAATGAGCAGTTCTTC,CASSWEFAGGNNEQFF
TRBJ1-2,-,TRBV4-1,many,15,TGCGCCAGCAGCCAGGACTTCGGGGGGGACCATGGCTACACCTTC,CASSQDFGGDHGYTF
TRBJ1-5,-,TRBV27,-,14,TGTGCCAGCAGTTGTGGGGCTCACAATCAGCCCCAGCATTTT,CASSCGAHNQPQHF
TRBJ2-3,TRBD2,TRBV7-2,-,19,TGTGCCAGCAGCTTAAGGTTTCGGCTAGCGGGGGGTATCACAGATACGCAGTATTTT,CASSLRFRLAGGITDTQYF
TRBJ2-5,-,TRBV3-1,many,15,TGTGCCAGCAGCCGATACAAAAGTTCCAAAGAGACCCAGTACTTC,CASSRYKSSKETQYF
TRBJ1-1,TRBD1,TRBV7-9,few,15,TGTGCCAGCAGCCCAGCACGGACAGGGAACACTGAAGCTTTCTTT,CASSPARTGNTEAFF
TRBJ2-1,TRBD2,TRBV20-1,many,18,TGCAGTGCTAGAGCCCTTTTGAACCTAGCGGGGCTAAACAATGAGCAGTTCTTC,CSARALLNLAGLNNEQFF
TRBJ2-7,-,TRBV11-2,many,14,TGTGCCAGCAGCAGACTAGGACTTTCCTACGAGCAGTACTTC,CASSRLGLSYEQYF
TRBJ1-6,-,TRBV2,-,14,TGTGCCAGCAGGGCCTCCAACGGTAATTCACCCCTCCACTTT,CASRASNGNSPLHF
TRBJ1-2,-,TRBV6-1,-,17,TGTGCCACCCATCCGGGACCGACCGACAGGATTTATCCTGGCTACACCTTC,CATHPGPTDRIYPGYTF
TRBJ2-5,-,TRBV12-3/TRBV12-4,many,13,TGTGCCAGCAGTTTGTGGGGTATGGAGACCCAGTACTTC,CASSLWGMETQYF
TRBJ2-7,TRBD2,TRBV27,-,13,TGTGCCAGCAAAAATAGGACTAGCGGCGAGCAGTACTTC,CASKNRTSGEQYF
TRBJ2-3,-,TRBV20-1,many,15,TGCAGTGCCGAGGGGGGGACACAGAGCACAGATACGCAGTATTTT,CSAEGGTQSTDTQYF
TRBJ2-5,TRBD2,TRBV7-8,many,14,TGTGCCAGCAGCGTCGGGACTACCCGGGAGACCCAGTACTTC,CASSVGTTRETQYF
TRBJ2-7,-,TRBV20-1,-,17,TGCAGTGCTAGAGCCCGAACCAACATCCGCACCTACAATGAGCAGTACTTC,CSARARTNIRTYNEQYF
TRBJ2-7,-,TRBV6-1,many,14,TGTGCCAGCAGTGCAATCCGGATCTCCTACGAGCAGTACTTC,CASSAIRISYEQYF
TRBJ1-6,TRBD1,TRBV5-1,many,15,TGCGCCAGCAGCCCCGCGGGACAGGATAATTCACCCCTCCACTTT,CASSPAGQDNSPLHF
TRBJ2-3,-,TRBV24-1,many,16,TGTGCCACCAGTGACGTAGCCGGTTACGGCACAGATACGCAGTATTTT,CATSDVAGYGTDTQYF
TRBJ2-7,TRBD2,TRBV20-1,many,15,TGCAGTGCTAGAGACCCGGGGGGGGAATCTGGCGAGCAGTACTTC,CSARDPGGESGEQYF
TRBJ2-7,TRBD2,TRBV19,few,14,TGTGCCAGTAGTATACGAGCGGGGGTTTACGAGCAGTACTTC,CASSIRAGVYEQYF
TRBJ1-1,TRBD1,TRBV9,few,14,TGTGCCAGCGGGGGGGACAGGGTGAACACTGAAGCTTTCTTT,CASGGDRVNTEAFF
TRBJ1-2,TRBD1,TRBV4-2,-,16,TGTGCCAGCAGCCAAGATAACAGGGGGATTAGCTATGGCTACACCTTC,CASSQDNRGISYGYTF
TRBJ1-1,TRBD1,TRBV7-2,many,13,TGTGCCAGCGCCCACCAGGGGGGAACTGAAGCTTTCTTT,CASAHQGGTEAFF
TRBJ2-3,TRBD2,TRBV29-1,-,14,TGCAGCGGCTTACGGGACTATGGGTCAGATACGCAGTATTTT,CSGLRDYGSDTQYF
TRBJ2-1,TRBD1,TRBV18,many,13,TGTGCCAGCTCTACTAGACAGGGCAATGAGCAGTTCTTC,CASSTRQGNEQFF
TRBJ2-7,-,TRBV28,many,11,TGTGCCAGCAGCATGATATACGAGCAGTACTTC,CASSMIYEQYF
TRBJ2-1,-,TRBV7-9,-,13,TGTGCCAGCAGCTTAGTTTCGCAGGATGAGCAGTTCTTC,CASSLVSQDEQFF
TRBJ2-1,TRBD1,TRBV24-1,few,17,TGTGCCACCAGTGACCGGGGGGGCCGGGACAGGGGCCGAGAGCGGTTCTTC,CATSDRGGRDRGRERFF
TRBJ2-2,-,TRBV5-1,many,14,TGCGCCAGCAGGGTCACCAGCAACACCGGGGAGCTGTTTTTT,CASRVTSNTGELFF
TRBJ2-6,-,TRBV20-1,few,15,TGCAGTGCTAGTGCCAGACTCTCTGGGGCCAACGTCCTGACTTTC,CSASARLSGANVLTF
TRBJ2-5,-,TRBV30,many,13,TGTGCCTGGAGTAGGAGGGCGGGGGAGACCCAGTACTTC,CAWSRRAGETQYF
TRBJ1-2,-,TRBV29-1,many,12,TGCAGCGTTGAAGTGGACATCTATGGCTACACCTTC,CSVEVDIYGYTF
TRBJ1-6,-,TRBV7-2,many,11,TGTGCCAGCAGCACCCTTGGGCCCCTCCACTTT,CASSTLGPLHF
TRBJ2-3,-,TRBV29-1,-,13,TGCAGCGCCTCGACAGATTCCACAGATACGCAGTATTTT,CSASTDSTDTQYF
TRBJ1-1,TRBD1,TRBV30,many,12,TGTGCCTGGAAGGACAGGGAAACTGAAGCTTTCTTT,CAWKDRETEAFF
TRBJ2-3,TRBD1,TRBV7-3,-,14,TGTGCCAGCAGCCGGGGACAGGGCCCAGATACGCAGTATTTT,CASSRGQGPDTQYF
TRBJ2-7,-,TRBV7-2,-,13,TGTGCCAGCAGCTTAGAGATCTGCAATGAGCAGTACTTC,CASSLEICNEQYF
TRBJ2-1,-,TRBV7-2,many,16,TGTGCCAGCAGCTTAGCCCCTCAGCGGCTATACAATGAGCAGTTCTTC,CASSLAPQRLYNEQFF
TRBJ1-1,-,TRBV4-2,-,15,TGTGCCAGCAGCCATGACAAGGGGGGGGCGAGGACAGCTTTCTTT,CASSHDKGGARTAFF
TRBJ1-1,TRBD1,TRBV5-1,-,13,TGCGCCAGCAGCTTGGGGGGACAGAATGAAGCTTTCTTT,CASSLGGQNEAFF
TRBJ2-1,-,TRBV5-5,many,13,TGTGCCAGCAGCTACACGATTAACAATGAGCAGTTCTTC,CASSYTINNEQFF
TRBJ2-1,TRBD2,TRBV20-1,many,14,TGCAGTGCTAGAGACGGGGGGGCCAACGGGGAGCAGTTCTTC,CSARDGGANGEQFF
TRBJ2-2,-,TRBV6-5,-,14,TGTGCCAGCAGGCGGGACAGCGTCACCGGGGAGCCGTTTTTT,CASRRDSVTGEPFF
TRBJ1-5,-,TRBV7-2,-,15,TGTGCCAGCAGCTCAACTCGTAATAGCAATCAGCCCCAGCATTTT,CASSSTRNSNQPQHF
TRBJ2-7,TRBD2,TRBV6-5,many,15,TGTGCCAGCGAAAGTCTAGCGGGGGGTTACTACGAGCAGTACTTC,CASESLAGGYYEQYF
TRBJ1-2,TRBD1,TRBV12-3/TRBV12-4,many,15,TGTGCCAGCTCCGATCCGGGACAGTATAACTATGGCTACACCTTC,CASSDPGQYNYGYTF
TRBJ2-7,TRBD1,TRBV13,many,15,TGTGCCAGCAGCTTAGTAGGGGGCGCCTCCTACGAGCAGTACTTC,CASSLVGGASYEQYF
TRBJ1-5,-,TRBV5-5,many,15,TGTGCCAGCAGCTTGGCCCGGCAGGCAGAACAGCCCCAGCATTTT,CASSLARQAEQPQHF
TRBJ1-1,-,TRBV6-2/TRBV6-3,few,13,TGTGCCAGCCTAGACAGTCTGAACACTGAAGCTTTCTTT,CASLDSLNTEAFF
TRBJ1-6,-,TRBV4-2,-,13,TGTGCCAGCAGCCTTGCCGTGGATCGGGCCCTCCACTTT,CASSLAVDRALHF
TRBJ2-5,-,TRBV29-1,many,13,TGCAGCGTTGAGGCGGGGGCCAGGGAGACCCAGTACTTC,CSVEAGARETQYF
TRBJ2-3,-,TRBV12-3/TRBV12-4,many,17,TGTGCCAGCAGTTTAGCCATAACAGGAAAAATAACAGATACGCAGTATTTT,CASSLAITGKITDTQYF
TRBJ1-3,-,TRBV5-1,-,14,TGCGCCCGCGCAGGGTCTAGCTCTGGAAACACCATATATTTT,CARAGSSSGNTIYF
TRBJ2-2,TRBD1,TRBV6-2/TRBV6-3,-,18,TGTGCCAGCAGTAACCGGGACAGGGTCATCCATCCCACCGGGGAGCTGTTTTTT,CASSNRDRVIHPTGELFF
TRBJ2-7,-,TRBV6-2/TRBV6-3,many,13,TGTGCCAGCAGTTACGATCTGTACTACGAGCAGTACTTC,CASSYDLYYEQYF
TRBJ2-5,TRBD2,TRBV15,many,20,TGTGCCACCAGCAGAGCGGGACTAGCTGACCCCGGGTCGTACCAAGAGACCCAGTACTTC,CATSRAGLADPGSYQETQYF
TRBJ2-4,-,TRBV4-1,many,13,TGCGCCAGCAGCCAAGATCGAAAGAACATTCAGTACTTC,CASSQDRKNIQYF
TRBJ2-1,TRBD2,TRBV7-2,many,15,TGTGCCAGCAGCTCCCCGCTAGGGACTAGGGGAGAGCAGTTCTTC,CASSSPLGTRGEQFF
TRBJ2-3,-,TRBV7-3,-,15,TGTGCCAGCAGCTTAACGGGGGTGTGGACAGATACGCAGTATTTT,CASSLTGVWTDTQYF
TRBJ2-7,-,TRBV20-1,many,14,TGCAGTGTTGTCCGACCTGCAGGCAGGTACGAGCAGTACTTC,CSVVRPAGRYEQYF